These T cell receptor beta chains were read from a single sample in a study of blood T cell repertoires in COVID-19. TCRdb's table, derived via immunoSEQ multiplex PCR, lists solely in-frame clones and lacks some. Among some 350,000 clones listed, about four fifths were seen once. The sample consisted of peripheral blood. These receptors were taken from a man aged 30 to 45 with active or convalescent COVID-19. Both conserved end residues are part of each CDR3. D genes are given only for firm matches. Clone size is stated in some rows and not others, as once, few, many or a class when expanded.

clone size: .; J gene: TRBJ1-3; D gene: .; V gene: TRBV6-1; CDR3 DNA: TGTGCCAGCAGTGAGACAGGCAACACCATATATTTT; CDR3 protein: CASSETGNTIYF
clone size: few; J gene: TRBJ2-7; D gene: TRBD2; V gene: TRBV14; CDR3 DNA: TGTGCCAGCAGCCAAGATCGGCTAGCGGGAGGTGAGCAGTACTTC; CDR3 protein: CASSQDRLAGGEQYF
clone size: .; J gene: TRBJ2-3; D gene: TRBD2; V gene: TRBV9; CDR3 DNA: TGTGCCAGCAGCCCAGGGGCCCTAGCGGGGGCAACAGATACGCAGTATTTT; CDR3 protein: CASSPGALAGATDTQYF
clone size: .; J gene: TRBJ1-1; D gene: .; V gene: TRBV6-5; CDR3 DNA: TGTGCCAGCAGTTACGCCGCCCCGGGCACTGAAGCTTTCTTT; CDR3 protein: CASSYAAPGTEAFF
clone size: .; J gene: TRBJ2-7; D gene: .; V gene: TRBV15; CDR3 DNA: TGTGCCACCAGCGGGGGGTACAACTCCTACGAGCAGTACTTC; CDR3 protein: CATSGGYNSYEQYF
clone size: .; J gene: TRBJ2-3; D gene: .; V gene: TRBV7-2; CDR3 DNA: TGTGCCAGCAGGGATAGACATTCCCTTGGGGATACGCAGTATTTT; CDR3 protein: CASRDRHSLGDTQYF
clone size: once; J gene: TRBJ1-2; D gene: .; V gene: TRBV5-1; CDR3 DNA: TGCGCCAGCAGCTGGGGGGGACGGGGTGGCTATGGCTACACCTTC; CDR3 protein: CASSWGGRGGYGYTF
clone size: few; J gene: TRBJ1-1; D gene: .; V gene: TRBV7-2; CDR3 DNA: TGTGCCAGCAGCTTGACCCGGGAGGCCACTGAAGCTTTCTTT; CDR3 protein: CASSLTREATEAFF
clone size: .; J gene: TRBJ2-2; D gene: .; V gene: TRBV18; CDR3 DNA: TGTGCCAGCTCACCACTCGGTAGCTTAAACACCGGGGAGCTGTTTTTT; CDR3 protein: CASSPLGSLNTGELFF
clone size: once; J gene: TRBJ2-1; D gene: TRBD1; V gene: TRBV5-6; CDR3 DNA: TGTGCCAGCAGCTTCCCGGACAGGGCGTACAATGAGCAGTTCTTC; CDR3 protein: CASSFPDRAYNEQFF
clone size: .; J gene: TRBJ2-2; D gene: .; V gene: TRBV6-5; CDR3 DNA: TGTGCCAGCAGTTACTGGGCAGGGTTGGACACCGGGGAGCTGTTTTTT; CDR3 protein: CASSYWAGLDTGELFF
clone size: .; J gene: TRBJ1-2; D gene: TRBD1; V gene: TRBV24-1; CDR3 DNA: TGTGCCACCAGAGAGGGGGCGGTCGGTGGCTACACCTTC; CDR3 protein: CATREGAVGGYTF
clone size: .; J gene: TRBJ1-2; D gene: TRBD1; V gene: TRBV4-3; CDR3 DNA: TGCGCCAGCAGCCGATCGGACAGGGGGCTTGGTGATGGCTACACCTTC; CDR3 protein: CASSRSDRGLGDGYTF
clone size: .; J gene: TRBJ2-3; D gene: .; V gene: TRBV7-2; CDR3 DNA: TGTGCCAGCAGTCCTCCTAGCGCAGATACGCAGTATTTT; CDR3 protein: CASSPPSADTQYF
clone size: .; J gene: TRBJ2-5; D gene: TRBD2; V gene: TRBV6-6; CDR3 DNA: TGTGCCAGCAGTTACTCGAGGACTAGCGAGACCCAGTACTTC; CDR3 protein: CASSYSRTSETQYF
clone size: few; J gene: TRBJ2-2; D gene: .; V gene: TRBV27; CDR3 DNA: TGTGCCAGCAGTTTATCGAGGCCCGGGGAGCTGTTTTTT; CDR3 protein: CASSLSRPGELFF
clone size: .; J gene: TRBJ1-5; D gene: .; V gene: TRBV5-6; CDR3 DNA: TGTGCCAGCAGCTTGGCCGCGGGGGTCGGTCAGCCCCAGCATTTT; CDR3 protein: CASSLAAGVGQPQHF
clone size: .; J gene: TRBJ2-7; D gene: TRBD2; V gene: TRBV30; CDR3 DNA: TGTGCCTGGAGTGTTGGGGGGGACGAGCAGTACTTC; CDR3 protein: CAWSVGGDEQYF
clone size: .; J gene: TRBJ2-3; D gene: TRBD2; V gene: TRBV3-1/TRBV3-2; CDR3 DNA: TGTGCCAGCAGCTTACTAGCGGGGGTTTCAGATACGCAGTATTTT; CDR3 protein: CASSLLAGVSDTQYF
clone size: .; J gene: TRBJ2-5; D gene: TRBD1; V gene: TRBV7-3; CDR3 DNA: TGTGCCAGCAGCTTAATAGGACAGGGGGCCCAAGAGACCCAGTACTTC; CDR3 protein: CASSLIGQGAQETQYF
clone size: .; J gene: TRBJ2-3; D gene: TRBD2; V gene: TRBV5-1; CDR3 DNA: TGCGCCAGCAGCTTGACCCCCGGGAGGGCAGACGATACGCAGTATTTT; CDR3 protein: CASSLTPGRADDTQYF
clone size: .; J gene: TRBJ1-1; D gene: .; V gene: TRBV7-9; CDR3 DNA: TGTGCCAGCAGCTTGGGGGCGACTGAAGCTTTCTTT; CDR3 protein: CASSLGATEAFF
clone size: .; J gene: TRBJ1-5; D gene: .; V gene: TRBV4-3; CDR3 DNA: TGCGCCAGCAGCCAAGATAAGGGGAGGGATGCCCAGCATTTT; CDR3 protein: CASSQDKGRDAQHF
clone size: few; J gene: TRBJ1-6; D gene: .; V gene: TRBV5-1; CDR3 DNA: TGCGCCAGCAGCTTGGACGGTACGAATTCACCCCTCCACTTT; CDR3 protein: CASSLDGTNSPLHF
clone size: .; J gene: TRBJ1-2; D gene: .; V gene: TRBV6-5; CDR3 DNA: TGTGCCAGCAGTCGGACACCTAACTATGGCTACACCTTC; CDR3 protein: CASSRTPNYGYTF
clone size: once; J gene: TRBJ2-7; D gene: .; V gene: TRBV11-3; CDR3 DNA: TGTGCCAGCAGACGAGACCAGGGTGAGCAGTACTTC; CDR3 protein: CASRRDQGEQYF
clone size: .; J gene: TRBJ1-5; D gene: TRBD1; V gene: TRBV7-8; CDR3 DNA: TGTGCCAGCAGCTTGACGGAGGGAATCACAGGGGGGTCCCAGCATTTT; CDR3 protein: CASSLTEGITGGSQHF
clone size: .; J gene: TRBJ1-6; D gene: .; V gene: TRBV4-3; CDR3 DNA: TGCGCCAGCAGCCAAGAGTTGGGGGGTTACTCACCCCTCCACTTT; CDR3 protein: CASSQELGGYSPLHF
clone size: .; J gene: TRBJ2-7; D gene: .; V gene: TRBV15; CDR3 DNA: TGTGCCACCAGCAGACAGAGGAGCTCCTACGAGCAGTACTTC; CDR3 protein: CATSRQRSSYEQYF
clone size: .; J gene: TRBJ2-1; D gene: .; V gene: TRBV11-1; CDR3 DNA: TGTGCCAGCAGCCCAAGGACAGCTAACAATGAGCAGTTCTTC; CDR3 protein: CASSPRTANNEQFF
clone size: .; J gene: TRBJ1-4; D gene: TRBD1; V gene: TRBV5-1; CDR3 DNA: TGCGCCAGCAGCAAGACCAGGGGGCTTGCAACTAATGAAAAACTGTTTTTT; CDR3 protein: CASSKTRGLATNEKLFF
clone size: .; J gene: TRBJ2-1; D gene: TRBD1; V gene: TRBV19; CDR3 DNA: TGTGCCAGTAGTATAGGGACAGGGGGAGGTGTCGATGAGCAGTTCTTC; CDR3 protein: CASSIGTGGGVDEQFF
clone size: .; J gene: TRBJ1-3; D gene: .; V gene: TRBV10-3; CDR3 DNA: TGTGCCATCAGCGGGGGGGACACCATATATTTT; CDR3 protein: CAISGGDTIYF
clone size: .; J gene: TRBJ2-3; D gene: TRBD2; V gene: TRBV2; CDR3 DNA: TGTGCCAGCAGTGAGGAGCGGGGAGGGTCAGATACGCAGTATTTT; CDR3 protein: CASSEERGGSDTQYF
clone size: .; J gene: TRBJ2-2; D gene: TRBD2; V gene: TRBV28; CDR3 DNA: TGTGCCAGCAGTTCCCCGGGGGGGCTGTTTTTT; CDR3 protein: CASSSPGGLFF
clone size: .; J gene: TRBJ1-5; D gene: TRBD1; V gene: TRBV4-1; CDR3 DNA: TGCGCCAGCAGCCTCGGACAGGGGCAGCCCCAGCATTTT; CDR3 protein: CASSLGQGQPQHF
clone size: .; J gene: TRBJ1-2; D gene: .; V gene: TRBV24-1; CDR3 DNA: TGTGCCACCAGTGATCCAACGAGAGGTAACTATGGCTACACCTTC; CDR3 protein: CATSDPTRGNYGYTF
clone size: .; J gene: TRBJ1-1; D gene: .; V gene: TRBV12-3/TRBV12-4; CDR3 DNA: TGTGCCAGCAGTCCCGATCGGACTGAAGCTTTCTTT; CDR3 protein: CASSPDRTEAFF
clone size: .; J gene: TRBJ2-7; D gene: TRBD2; V gene: TRBV9; CDR3 DNA: TGTGCCAGCAGCCTCCGGGACTACTCTTACTACGAGCAGTACTTC; CDR3 protein: CASSLRDYSYYEQYF
clone size: .; J gene: TRBJ2-7; D gene: TRBD2; V gene: TRBV29-1; CDR3 DNA: TGCAGCGTTGAAGACCCCGCTAGCGGGGGGACCTCCTACGAGCAGTACTTC; CDR3 protein: CSVEDPASGGTSYEQYF
clone size: .; J gene: TRBJ1-5; D gene: .; V gene: TRBV5-4; CDR3 DNA: TGTGCCAGCAGCTCGGGACTCTGCTATAGCAATCAGCCCCAGCATTTT; CDR3 protein: CASSSGLCYSNQPQHF
clone size: .; J gene: TRBJ1-1; D gene: .; V gene: TRBV9; CDR3 DNA: TGTGCCAGCAGCGTAGCCGGCGGCAACACTGAAGCTTTCTTT; CDR3 protein: CASSVAGGNTEAFF
clone size: .; J gene: TRBJ2-7; D gene: TRBD2; V gene: TRBV9; CDR3 DNA: TGTGCCAGCAGCAGATCCGGGACTAGTGGGTACGAGCAGTACTTC; CDR3 protein: CASSRSGTSGYEQYF
clone size: .; J gene: TRBJ1-2; D gene: TRBD1; V gene: TRBV3-1/TRBV3-2; CDR3 DNA: TGTGCCAGCAGCCTGGGGCAGGGGGCGACTGGCTACACCTTC; CDR3 protein: CASSLGQGATGYTF
clone size: once; J gene: TRBJ2-1; D gene: .; V gene: TRBV4-1; CDR3 DNA: TGCGCCAGCAGCCCTTCCACGGGACTCTCGTTCTTC; CDR3 protein: CASSPSTGLSFF
clone size: .; J gene: TRBJ1-6; D gene: .; V gene: TRBV6-1; CDR3 DNA: TGTGCCAGCGGTGAGCGAGATAATTCACCCCTCCACTTT; CDR3 protein: CASGERDNSPLHF